A single sample is the source of the 14 T cell receptor beta chains below, sequenced in a study of T cell changes during pregnancy in multiple sclerosis. Produced via immunoSEQ multiplex PCR; TCRdb's table is partial and in-frame only. The sample records approximately 89,000 clones, 94% being singletons. Sample: peripheral blood, taken in the third trimester of pregnancy. The receptors originated from a female donor with multiple sclerosis, enrolled in a pregnancy study.

This chain joins TRBV14 and TRBJ2-6; 9 nucleotides agree with TRBD1. Germline CDR1 and CDR2: SGHDN and FVKESK. This CDR3 is built from 18 residues. Trimming removed 3 bases from V and 0 bases from J; junction bases left unmatched: 6. CDR3 DNA: TGTGCCAGCAGCCACCGGGACAGGGAACTCTCTGGGGCCAACGTCCTGACTTTC. It translates to CASSHRDRELSGANVLTF.

This chain connects TRBV6-5 to TRBJ1-1, with 7 bases identical to TRBD1. The V and J ends lost 2 bases and 4 bases, in that order; junction bases with no gene match: 4. The CDR3 runs to 14 residues. In germline, CDR1 is MNHEY, CDR2 SVGAGI. In DNA form, the CDR3 reads TGTGCCAGCAGTTACCGGACAGGCTCCACTGAAGCTTTCTTT. Its translation: CASSYRTGSTEAFF.

The rearrangement uses TRBV7-3 and TRBJ2-5; 9 bases agree with TRBD2. CDR3 length: 16 residues. Germline CDR1 and CDR2: SGHTA and FQGTGA. J was trimmed by 4 bases and V by 2 bases; bases with no gene match: 8. The DNA for the CDR3 is TGTGCCAGCAGCTTACATGGCGGGGGGGCTTCAGAGACCCAGTACTTC. The encoded protein is CASSLHGGGASETQYF.

V and J are TRBV9 and TRBJ1-4, with 8 bases aligning to TRBD1. This CDR3 comprises 15 residues. Germline V gene lookup returns CDR1 SGDLS and CDR2 YYNGEE. V lost 3 bases and J lost 4; bases outside the gene matches: 5. The CDR3 loop is CASSAETGVNEKLFF. The CDR3 DNA reads as TGTGCCAGCAGCGCCGAGACAGGGGTTAATGAAAAACTGTTTTTT.

The J gene is TRBJ2-1, the V gene TRBV12-5; D is uncertain. The length of the CDR3 is 14 residues. V was cut by 1 base and J by 7 bases, with 11 bases left in between. Germline lookup yields CDR1 LGHNT and CDR2 FRNRAP. The CDR3 DNA is TGTGCTAGTGGTTTGGACTTCCAGAGGAATGAGCAGTTCTTC. It codes for CASGLDFQRNEQFF.

The chain uses TRBV7-3 and TRBJ2-2, with D possibly being TRBD2 (5 bases). Trimming pared 1 base from V and 4 bases from J, leaving 10 bases between. There are 15 residues in the CDR3. Per germline, CDR1 SGHTA and CDR2 FQGTGA. CDR3: CASSLNGGTTGELFF. CDR3 DNA sequence: TGTGCCAGCAGCTTAAACGGAGGAACCACCGGGGAGCTGTTTTTT.

This clone was counted a few times. J is TRBJ1-1 and V is TRBV7-8; D is possibly TRBD1 (6 bases). Germline V gene lookup returns CDR1 SGHVS and CDR2 FQNEAQ. The CDR3 is 14 amino acids. V lost 2 bases to trimming and J lost 6 bases, with 13 bases between them. The CDR3 spells CASSLTPDRSEAFF. The DNA for the CDR3 is TGTGCCAGCAGCTTAACCCCGGACAGATCTGAAGCTTTCTTT.

The chain joins TRBV9 to TRBJ2-7; 8 bases match TRBD2. Germline assignment: CDR1 SGDLS and CDR2 YYNGEE. The ends lost 4 bases at V and 0 bases at J; junction bases unmatched: 6. This CDR3 contains 15 residues. The CDR3, as DNA: TGTGCCAGCAGCTTGGGGGGACTAGGCTCCTACGAGCAGTACTTC. This translates into CASSLGGLGSYEQYF.

The chain couples TRBV27 to TRBJ2-1; 7 bases line up with TRBD2. Germline CDR1 and CDR2: MNHEY and SMNVEV (reference sequence). This CDR3 comprises 14 residues. After removal of 6 bases from V and 1 base from J, the junction contained 3 bases not matched to a gene. CDR3 sequence reads: CASSRAGSYNEQFF. The CDR3 DNA sequence: TGTGCCAGCAGCCGAGCGGGGTCCTACAATGAGCAGTTCTTC.

The genes are TRBV9 and TRBJ2-1; 11 bases align to TRBD2. Per the germline V gene, CDR1 is SGDLS and CDR2 is YYNGEE. V shed 0 bases and J 5 bases; nucleotides not matched to a gene: 4. This CDR3 is built from 16 residues. CDR3 bases: TGTGCCAGCAGCGTAGGGCTAGCGGGGGGAAACAATGAGCAGTTCTTC. Its translation is CASSVGLAGGNNEQFF.

The chain has TRBV13 and TRBJ2-5; a possible D gene is TRBD1 (6 bases). Trimming removed 5 bases from V and 4 bases from J, with 14 bases in between. The CDR3 runs to 14 residues. Germline V CDR1 and CDR2: PRHDT, FYEKMQ (reference sequence). The CDR3 spells CASSQTPGAETQYF. Here the CDR3 DNA reads TGTGCCAGCAGCCAGACACCAGGGGCAGAGACCCAGTACTTC.

This clone was seen a single time. The chain uses TRBV6-1 and TRBJ2-3; D is unclear. The CDR3 covers 12 residues. V was shortened by 6 bases and J by 6 bases, with 10 bases between the two germline ends. Germline V gene sequence: CDR1 MNHNS, CDR2 SASEGT. The CDR3 bases are TGTGCCAGCAGCTCCGGGTTTGATACGCAGTATTTT. Protein sequence: CASSSGFDTQYF.

This chain uses TRBV5-1 with TRBJ1-1; possibly TRBD1 for D (5 bases). CDR1 SGHRS and CDR2 YFSETQ come from the germline V gene. The CDR3 has 16 amino acids. Trimming pared 4 bases from V and 5 bases from J, leaving 21 bases between. The CDR3 DNA reads TGCGCCAGCAGCCCTGGGATGGGCCCCGGGGGGACTGAAGCTTTCTTT. Encoded protein: CASSPGMGPGGTEAFF.

About this clone: One end of the junction varies from germline; a read error may be responsible. The chain links TRBV6-5 to TRBJ2-2, with D possibly matching TRBD1 (7 bases). The CDR3 extends over 15 amino acids. Germline V gene sequence: CDR1 MNHEY, CDR2 SVGAGI. The CDR3 here is CTSTMEGAGAGELFF. DNA of the CDR3: TGTACCAGCACCATGGAGGGGGCTGGTGCCGGGGAGCTGTTTTTT.